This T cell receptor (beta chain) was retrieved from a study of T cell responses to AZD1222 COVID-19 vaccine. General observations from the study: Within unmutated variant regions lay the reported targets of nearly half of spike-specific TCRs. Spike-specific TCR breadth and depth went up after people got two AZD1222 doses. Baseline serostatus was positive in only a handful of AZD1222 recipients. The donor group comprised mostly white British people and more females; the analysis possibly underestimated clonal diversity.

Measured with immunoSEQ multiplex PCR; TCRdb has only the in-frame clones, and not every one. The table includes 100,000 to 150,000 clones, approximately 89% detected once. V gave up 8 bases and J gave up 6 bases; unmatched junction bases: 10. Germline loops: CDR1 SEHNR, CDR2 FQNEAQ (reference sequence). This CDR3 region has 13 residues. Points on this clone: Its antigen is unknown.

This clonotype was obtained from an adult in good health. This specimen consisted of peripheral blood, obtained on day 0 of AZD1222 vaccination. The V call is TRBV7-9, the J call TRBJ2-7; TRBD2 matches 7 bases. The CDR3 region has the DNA TGTGCCAGCGGTGCAGGGACTACGACCGAGCAGTACTTC. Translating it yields CASGAGTTTEQYF.